The 14 T cell receptor beta chains below come from one sample, sequenced in a study of identical twins. TCRdb used MiXCR to reprocess the 5' RACE reads, holding one entry per CDR3 protein. The repertoire consists of about 240,000 distinct CDR3 sequences, with about 10% occurring once and the leading ten covering over 8%. Sequencing was carried out using memory T cells sorted from blood. These receptors originate from a man in his fifties in good health.

This clonotype was detected many times. The chain is built from TRBV7-9 and TRBJ2-2; D is ambiguous. Looked up from germline, CDR1 is SEHNR and CDR2 is FQNEAQ (reference sequence). V lost 5 bases to trimming and J lost 1 base, with 8 bases between them. CDR3 length equals 14 residues. The CDR3 sequence: CASSPLLNTGELFF. CDR3 sequence (DNA): TGTGCCAGCAGCCCGTTGCTGAACACCGGGGAGCTGTTTTTT.

This chain uses TRBV5-1 with TRBJ2-2, with D perhaps given as TRBD1 or TRBD2 (5 bases each). Germline V CDR1 and CDR2: SGHRS, YFSETQ. CDR3 length equals 15 residues. The V end was cut by 5 bases, the J end by 1 base, with 12 bases between. The CDR3 DNA is TGCGCCAGCAGGATGAGGGACGGGAACACCGGGGAGCTGTTTTTT. This translates into CASRMRDGNTGELFF.

This clonotype was seen only a few times. This rearrangement joins TRBV4-3 to TRBJ2-1, with 11 positions matching TRBD2. Germline CDR1 LGHNA, CDR2 YSLEER. The CDR3 is 20 residues long. Trimming removed 0 bases from V and 0 bases from J; junction bases left unmatched: 10. The CDR3 here is CASSQDPASGGLSSYNEQFF. The CDR3 coding sequence is TGCGCCAGCAGCCAAGATCCCGCTAGCGGGGGGTTAAGCTCCTACAATGAGCAGTTCTTC.

Ten or more counts support this clonotype. The chain combines TRBV20-1 with TRBJ2-5; D is ambiguous. Trimming left V 2 bases short and J 0 bases short, with 10 bases between. The CDR3 loop spans 14 amino acids. Germline assignment: CDR1 DFQATT and CDR2 SNEGSKA (reference sequence). CDR3 sequence (DNA): TGCAGTGCTAGACAGCAAAGATACCAAGAGACCCAGTACTTC. Translated: CSARQQRYQETQYF.

This clonotype came up many times. The J gene is TRBJ2-5, the V gene TRBV3-1; no definite D call. The CDR3 sequence is 12 residues long. Trimming removed 0 bases at V and 5 bases at J, with 4 bases between. CDR1 is LGHDT, CDR2 YNNKEL, per germline (reference sequence). This chain's CDR3 is CASSQDLETQYF. DNA of the CDR3: TGTGCCAGCAGCCAAGATTTGGAGACCCAGTACTTC.

To note about this clonotype: Mismatch with germline at one junction end may stem from a read error. V is TRBV5-4 and J is TRBJ1-3; D remains unclear. Per the germline V gene, CDR1 is SGHNT and CDR2 is YYREEE (reference sequence). The CDR3 length is 15 residues. Here the CDR3 reads CASSLDLGSGNTIHF. DNA of the CDR3: TGTGCCAGCAGCTTGGATCTGGGCTCTGGAAACACCATACATTTT.

This clonotype was found many times. CDR3 nucleotide sequence: TGTGCCAGCAGTTCCGGGACAGAGGTTTACGAGCAGTACTTC. Translating gives CASSSGTEVYEQYF. V is TRBV27 and J is TRBJ2-7, with 7 bases aligning to TRBD1. Per the germline V gene, CDR1 is MNHEY and CDR2 is SMNVEV (reference sequence). V lost 4 bases to trimming and J lost 4 bases; unmatched junction nucleotides: 7. The CDR3 loop spans 14 amino acids.

The table lists this clonotype with a few counts. The chain has TRBV3-1 and TRBJ1-2; 7 bases line up with TRBD1. The junction had 14 bases not matched to a gene; V was cut back by 6 bases and J by 4 bases. The germline CDR1 and CDR2 sequences are LGHDT and YNNKEL (reference sequence). This CDR3 has 16 amino acids. CDR3 residues: CASRGQQGRGAYGYTF. The CDR3 DNA reads TGTGCCAGCAGGGGACAGCAAGGTCGAGGAGCCTATGGCTACACCTTC.

In this sample, this clonotype turned up many times. The rearrangement links TRBV10-3 to TRBJ2-5; 12 bases are shared with TRBD1. CDR3 length: 16 amino acids. Germline loops: CDR1 ENHRY, CDR2 SYGVKD. J gave up 7 bases and V 0 bases, and 6 bases lay outside the gene matches. The CDR3 bases are TGTGCCATCAGTGAGTCCCGGGACAGGGGGCGGCGGACCCAGTACTTC. Its protein product is CAISESRDRGRRTQYF.

This clonotype was seen at least ten times. V gene TRBV5-1 combines with J gene TRBJ2-5; a possible D gene is TRBD1 (6 bases). The V gene's germline CDR1 is SGHRS and CDR2 YFSETQ. Trimming took 4 bases from V and 1 from J, leaving 11 bases between them. This CDR3 has 14 residues. The CDR3 region is CASSNRDIQETQYF. CDR3 in DNA: TGCGCCAGCAGCAACCGGGACATCCAAGAGACCCAGTACTTC. The entire variable domain, with the rest obtained from reference TRBV5-1 and TRBJ2-5, is as follows: KAGVTQTPRYLIKTRGQQVTLSCSPISGHRSVSWYQQTPGQGLQFLFEYFSETQRNKGNFPGRFSGRQFSNSRSEMNVSTLELGDSALYLCASSNRDIQETQYFGPGTRLLVL.

About this clonotype itself: A much larger clone lies a single base off, so this may be a read error. The chain couples TRBV25-1 to TRBJ1-4; 9 positions agree with TRBD1. The germline CDR1 and CDR2 sequences are MGHDK and SYGVNS. V shed 10 bases and J 9 bases; nucleotides not matched to a gene: 9. The CDR3 length is 13 residues. In nucleotides, the CDR3 is TGTGCCACCACCGGGACAGGGAATAAAAAACTGTTTTTT. This codes for CATTGTGNKKLFF.

Details on this clonotype: This may arise from a read error, as a much more abundant clone is one base away. The chain couples TRBV27 to TRBJ2-1, with unresolved D. The CDR3 is 13 residues long. Germline loops: CDR1 MNHEY, CDR2 SMNVEV (reference sequence). CDR3 coding DNA: TGTGCCTGCAGTTTCAGAGGCCGGAATGAGCAGTTCTTC. Translated: CACSFRGRNEQFF.

This clonotype was seen many times. The chain couples TRBV12-3 or TRBV12-4 to TRBJ1-1; weak D call: TRBD1 (5 bases). The CDR3 consists of 12 residues. The V and J ends lost 6 bases and 7 bases respectively, with 12 bases between them. The CDR3 bases are TGTGCCAGCAGCAAGACAGCCCTTGAAGCTTTCTTT. It codes for CASSKTALEAFF.

This clonotype was detected only a few times. The chain combines TRBV18 with TRBJ2-7; no clear D gene. The CDR3 contains 17 residues. Germline CDR1 reads KGHSH; CDR2 reads LQKENI. V lost 5 bases, J lost 5 bases, and 25 bases lay in between. As DNA, the CDR3 is TGTGCCAGCTCAGAGACCTTAATGGGATCTAGAGGCCACGAGCAGTACTTC. It translates to CASSETLMGSRGHEQYF.